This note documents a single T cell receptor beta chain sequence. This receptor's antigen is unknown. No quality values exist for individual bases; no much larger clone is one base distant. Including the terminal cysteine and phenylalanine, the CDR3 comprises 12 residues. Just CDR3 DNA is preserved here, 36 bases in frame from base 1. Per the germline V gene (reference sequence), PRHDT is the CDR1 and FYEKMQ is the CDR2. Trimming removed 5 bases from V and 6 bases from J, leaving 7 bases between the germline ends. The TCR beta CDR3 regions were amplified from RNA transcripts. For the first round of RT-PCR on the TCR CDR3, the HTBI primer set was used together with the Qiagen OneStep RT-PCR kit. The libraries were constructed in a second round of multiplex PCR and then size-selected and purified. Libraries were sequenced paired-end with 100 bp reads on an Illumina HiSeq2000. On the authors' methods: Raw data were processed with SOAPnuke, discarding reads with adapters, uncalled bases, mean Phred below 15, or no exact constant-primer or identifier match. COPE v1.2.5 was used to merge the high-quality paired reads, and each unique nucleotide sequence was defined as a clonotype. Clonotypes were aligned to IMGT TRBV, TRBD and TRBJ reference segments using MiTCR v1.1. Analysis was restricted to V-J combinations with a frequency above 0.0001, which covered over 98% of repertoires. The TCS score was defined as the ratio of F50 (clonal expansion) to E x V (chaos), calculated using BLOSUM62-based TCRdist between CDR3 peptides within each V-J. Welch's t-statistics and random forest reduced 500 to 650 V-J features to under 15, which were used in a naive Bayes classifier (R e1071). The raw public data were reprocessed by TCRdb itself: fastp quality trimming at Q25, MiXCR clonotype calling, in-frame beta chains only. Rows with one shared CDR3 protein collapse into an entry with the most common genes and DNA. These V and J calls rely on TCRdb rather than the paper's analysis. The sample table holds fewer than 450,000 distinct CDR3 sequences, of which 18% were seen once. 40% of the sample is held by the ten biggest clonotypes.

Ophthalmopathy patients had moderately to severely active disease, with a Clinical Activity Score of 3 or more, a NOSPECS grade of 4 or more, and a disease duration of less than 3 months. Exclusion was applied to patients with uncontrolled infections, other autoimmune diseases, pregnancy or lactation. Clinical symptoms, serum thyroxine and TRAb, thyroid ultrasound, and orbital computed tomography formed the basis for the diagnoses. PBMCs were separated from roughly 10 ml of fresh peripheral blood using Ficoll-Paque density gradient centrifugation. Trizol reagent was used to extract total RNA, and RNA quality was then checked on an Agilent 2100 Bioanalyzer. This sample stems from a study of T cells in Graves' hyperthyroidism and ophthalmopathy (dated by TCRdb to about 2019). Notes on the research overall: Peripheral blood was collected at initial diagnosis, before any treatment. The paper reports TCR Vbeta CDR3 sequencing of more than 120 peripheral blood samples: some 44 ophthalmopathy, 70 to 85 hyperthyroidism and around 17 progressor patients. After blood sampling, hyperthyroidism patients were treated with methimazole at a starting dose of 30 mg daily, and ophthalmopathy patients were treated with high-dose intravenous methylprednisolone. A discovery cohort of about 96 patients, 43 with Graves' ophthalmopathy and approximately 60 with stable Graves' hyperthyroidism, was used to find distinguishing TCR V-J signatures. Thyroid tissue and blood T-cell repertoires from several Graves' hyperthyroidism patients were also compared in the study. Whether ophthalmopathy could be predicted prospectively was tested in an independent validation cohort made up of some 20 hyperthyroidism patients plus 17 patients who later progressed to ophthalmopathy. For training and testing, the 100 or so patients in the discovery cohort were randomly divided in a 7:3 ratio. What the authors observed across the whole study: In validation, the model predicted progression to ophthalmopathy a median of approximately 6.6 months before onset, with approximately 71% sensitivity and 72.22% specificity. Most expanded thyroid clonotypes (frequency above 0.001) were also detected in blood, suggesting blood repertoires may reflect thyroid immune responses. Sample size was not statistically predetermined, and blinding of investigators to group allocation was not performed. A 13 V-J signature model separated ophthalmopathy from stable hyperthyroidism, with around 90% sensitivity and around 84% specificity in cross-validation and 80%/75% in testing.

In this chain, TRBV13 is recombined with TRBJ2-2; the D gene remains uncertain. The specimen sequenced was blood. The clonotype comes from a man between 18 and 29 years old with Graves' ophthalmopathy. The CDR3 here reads CASSVRPGELFF. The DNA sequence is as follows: TGTGCCAGCAGCGTACGGCCCGGGGAGCTGTTTTTT.